This T cell receptor beta chain was recorded in a study of cytomegalovirus exposure and HLA in healthy donors. V lost 1 base, J lost 5 bases, and 12 bases lay in between. This CDR3 has 14 residues. Per germline, CDR1 SEHNR and CDR2 FQNEAQ (reference sequence). Study-level points and caveats: Some public TCRs appeared in many individuals, while most sequences were rare.

The donors were members of the validation cohort, which comprised 90 to 150 subjects and was separate from the first cohort of more than 500 subjects. The table came from immunoSEQ multiplex PCR; TCRdb's copy has only in-frame clones and leaves some out. The sample comprises about 79,000 clones, 90% to 95% of which are singletons, and about 3.6% rests with the top ten. Concerning this clone itself: Antigen specificity is unknown.

The TCR sequence derives from a woman in her 30s in good health and CMV-seronegative. The material sequenced was PBMCs. The chain employs TRBV7-9 and TRBJ2-7, with a weak D call TRBD2 (6 bases). DNA of the CDR3: TGTGCCAGCAGCTTAGTGGCGGGGAGGCACGAGCAGTACTTC. Translating it yields CASSLVAGRHEQYF.